These T cell receptor beta chains were read from a single sample in a study of prognosis after radiotherapy for stage I lung cancer. Via MiXCR, TCRdb re-called the multiplex PCR reads, giving one row per CDR3 protein. The sample yields around 30,000 distinct CDR3 sequences, 30% to 35% seen once. The material sequenced was PBMCs, taken before or after stereotactic body radiation therapy (not recorded which). The receptors were gathered from a donor at least 50 years old with non-small cell lung cancer. CDR3s include the opening cysteine and the closing phenylalanine or tryptophan. The D gene is left open where the match is weak. Not every row has a clone size; where given, it reads once, few, many or a size class.

clone_size: many; d_call: TRBD1; v_call: TRBV30; j_call: TRBJ1-2; cdr3_nt: TGTGCCTGGAGTACGAGGTCAGGGGGCAGTTGGGGCTACACCTTC; cdr3_aa: CAWSTRSGGSWGYTF
clone_size: -; d_call: -; v_call: TRBV7-2; j_call: TRBJ2-5; cdr3_nt: TGTGCCAGCAGCTTGTCGGGGGCTGGGGAGACCCAGTACTTC; cdr3_aa: CASSLSGAGETQYF
clone_size: -; d_call: TRBD1; v_call: TRBV6-5; j_call: TRBJ1-1; cdr3_nt: TGTGCCAGCAGATACAGGGGTGTCACTGAAGCTTTCTTT; cdr3_aa: CASRYRGVTEAFF
clone_size: many; d_call: -; v_call: TRBV6-1; j_call: TRBJ2-7; cdr3_nt: TGTGCCAGCATGGGCGCGGGGCCCTACGAGCAGTACTTC; cdr3_aa: CASMGAGPYEQYF
clone_size: many; d_call: TRBD1; v_call: TRBV6-4; j_call: TRBJ1-6; cdr3_nt: TGTGCCAGCATACCCCGGGACAGGGAAAATTCACCCCTCCACTTT; cdr3_aa: CASIPRDRENSPLHF
clone_size: -; d_call: -; v_call: TRBV19; j_call: TRBJ1-2; cdr3_nt: TGTGCCAGTAGTATGTTAACACGGGGCTACACCTTC; cdr3_aa: CASSMLTRGYTF
clone_size: many; d_call: -; v_call: TRBV5-1; j_call: TRBJ2-7; cdr3_nt: TGCGCCAGCAGCTTATGGGGGGGCCAATTCTACGAGCAGTACTTC; cdr3_aa: CASSLWGGQFYEQYF
clone_size: many; d_call: TRBD1; v_call: TRBV20-1; j_call: TRBJ2-7; cdr3_nt: TGCAGTGCCAAAGCAGGGGGCACTGTGAGCGAGCAGTACTTC; cdr3_aa: CSAKAGGTVSEQYF
clone_size: many; d_call: -; v_call: TRBV19; j_call: TRBJ2-6; cdr3_nt: TGTGCCAGTCGGAGGAAGGCCAACGGGGCCAACGTCCTGACTTTC; cdr3_aa: CASRRKANGANVLTF
clone_size: once; d_call: TRBD2; v_call: TRBV7-8; j_call: TRBJ2-5; cdr3_nt: TGTGCCAGCAGCCCACCGGCCAGGGATAGCGGGGGGGGATTAAGGGAGACCCAGTACTTC; cdr3_aa: CASSPPARDSGGGLRETQYF
clone_size: few; d_call: TRBD1; v_call: TRBV29-1; j_call: TRBJ2-6; cdr3_nt: TGCAGCGTTACAACAGGGGTAGGGGCCAACGTCCTGACTTTC; cdr3_aa: CSVTTGVGANVLTF
clone_size: many; d_call: TRBD2; v_call: TRBV14; j_call: TRBJ2-3; cdr3_nt: TGTGCCAGCAGCCAACTAGCGGGGGCGACTAGCACAGATACGCAGTATTTT; cdr3_aa: CASSQLAGATSTDTQYF
clone_size: -; d_call: TRBD2; v_call: TRBV27; j_call: TRBJ2-4; cdr3_nt: TGTGCCAGCAGTTTAATCGGGCCAGCGGGAGGGCCCTCACCCAAAAACATTCAGTACTTC; cdr3_aa: CASSLIGPAGGPSPKNIQYF
clone_size: -; d_call: -; v_call: TRBV6-2/TRBV6-3; j_call: TRBJ1-6; cdr3_nt: TGTGCCGGCGCTATGGACGGGAATTCACCCATCCACTTT; cdr3_aa: CAGAMDGNSPIHF
clone_size: -; d_call: TRBD2; v_call: TRBV28; j_call: TRBJ2-7; cdr3_nt: TGTGCCAGCAGTCACCGGACTAGCGGGAGGGCCCTTTCCTACGAGCAGTACTTC; cdr3_aa: CASSHRTSGRALSYEQYF
clone_size: many; d_call: -; v_call: TRBV19; j_call: TRBJ1-2; cdr3_nt: TGTGCCAGTATAGGAGGGCTCCGTGGCTACACCTTC; cdr3_aa: CASIGGLRGYTF
clone_size: many; d_call: -; v_call: TRBV6-2/TRBV6-3; j_call: TRBJ1-3; cdr3_nt: TGTGCCAGCAGTTTCTCGGGACCCAGCTCTGGAAACACCATATATTTT; cdr3_aa: CASSFSGPSSGNTIYF
clone_size: many; d_call: TRBD2; v_call: TRBV3-1; j_call: TRBJ2-5; cdr3_nt: TGTGCCAGCAGCCGACGCCGGGGGGGCGTGGAGACCCAGTACTTC; cdr3_aa: CASSRRRGGVETQYF
clone_size: many; d_call: -; v_call: TRBV5-1; j_call: TRBJ1-2; cdr3_nt: TGCGCCAGCAGCTTCACAGGGTATGGCTACACCTTC; cdr3_aa: CASSFTGYGYTF
clone_size: -; d_call: -; v_call: TRBV5-8; j_call: TRBJ2-7; cdr3_nt: TGTGCCAGCAGCTTGGGAGGGACCGATACCTACGAGCAGTACTTC; cdr3_aa: CASSLGGTDTYEQYF
clone_size: many; d_call: TRBD1; v_call: TRBV27; j_call: TRBJ2-3; cdr3_nt: TGTGCCAGCAGGACCGGGACAGGGATCACAGATACGCAGTATTTT; cdr3_aa: CASRTGTGITDTQYF
clone_size: many; d_call: -; v_call: TRBV28; j_call: TRBJ1-2; cdr3_nt: TGTGCCAGCAGTTTAAAACCCTATGGCTACACCTTC; cdr3_aa: CASSLKPYGYTF
clone_size: once; d_call: -; v_call: TRBV6-2/TRBV6-3; j_call: TRBJ2-3; cdr3_nt: TGTGCCAGCAGTTACGACACGGGTACGACAGATACGCAGTATTTT; cdr3_aa: CASSYDTGTTDTQYF
clone_size: many; d_call: TRBD1; v_call: TRBV19; j_call: TRBJ2-1; cdr3_nt: TGTGCCAGTAGCACGACAGGGACAGGTTCCTACAATGAGCAGTTCTTC; cdr3_aa: CASSTTGTGSYNEQFF
clone_size: many; d_call: -; v_call: TRBV2; j_call: TRBJ1-5; cdr3_nt: TGTGCCAGCAGCCGGGACCCAGATCAGCCCCAGCATTTT; cdr3_aa: CASSRDPDQPQHF
clone_size: -; d_call: -; v_call: TRBV5-1; j_call: TRBJ2-7; cdr3_nt: TGCGCCAGCAGCTTCTCGGTATCGAGTGGCGGCTCCTACGAGCAGTACTTC; cdr3_aa: CASSFSVSSGGSYEQYF
clone_size: many; d_call: -; v_call: TRBV5-1; j_call: TRBJ2-1; cdr3_nt: TGCGCCAGCAGCTTGGATCCTTGGAGCTCCTACAATGAGCAGTTCTTC; cdr3_aa: CASSLDPWSSYNEQFF
clone_size: many; d_call: -; v_call: TRBV5-6; j_call: TRBJ1-2; cdr3_nt: TGTGCCAGCAGCTTGGTTGGGGGTAAATATGGCTACACCTTC; cdr3_aa: CASSLVGGKYGYTF
clone_size: -; d_call: -; v_call: TRBV6-2/TRBV6-3; j_call: TRBJ1-2; cdr3_nt: TGTGCCAGCAGTTTACGACCTGGGACCGACTTATACTTC; cdr3_aa: CASSLRPGTDLYF
clone_size: -; d_call: TRBD1; v_call: TRBV19; j_call: TRBJ2-1; cdr3_nt: TGTGCCAGTAGCGGGACAGGGGGCGGGGAGCAGTTCTTC; cdr3_aa: CASSGTGGGEQFF
clone_size: many; d_call: -; v_call: TRBV6-5; j_call: TRBJ2-7; cdr3_nt: TGTGCCAGCAGTTACTCCCCCTACGAGCAGTACTTC; cdr3_aa: CASSYSPYEQYF
clone_size: many; d_call: -; v_call: TRBV29-1; j_call: TRBJ2-3; cdr3_nt: TGCAGCGTTGGACCCTCGGGCACAGATACGCAGTATTTT; cdr3_aa: CSVGPSGTDTQYF
clone_size: many; d_call: TRBD1; v_call: TRBV5-1; j_call: TRBJ2-7; cdr3_nt: TGCGCCAGCAGCGAAATCCCGGGACAGGGAACCTACGAGCAGTACTTC; cdr3_aa: CASSEIPGQGTYEQYF
clone_size: -; d_call: -; v_call: TRBV6-1; j_call: TRBJ2-6; cdr3_nt: TGTGCCAGCAGTAAAGGGGTCGCTGGGGCCAACGTCCTTACTTTC; cdr3_aa: CASSKGVAGANVLTF
clone_size: -; d_call: -; v_call: TRBV20-1; j_call: TRBJ1-5; cdr3_nt: TGCAGTGCTATATACCCGGCGGGGAGGAATCAGCCCCAGCATTTT; cdr3_aa: CSAIYPAGRNQPQHF
clone_size: many; d_call: -; v_call: TRBV3-1; j_call: TRBJ1-6; cdr3_nt: TGTGCCAGCAGCCTGCAAGAGAGCGTTCGTAATTCACCCCTCCACTTT; cdr3_aa: CASSLQESVRNSPLHF
clone_size: many; d_call: TRBD2; v_call: TRBV7-2; j_call: TRBJ2-3; cdr3_nt: TGTGCCAGCAGCCCCTTTCGGGGTAGCGGGGGGGCCGGAGATACGCAGTATTTT; cdr3_aa: CASSPFRGSGGAGDTQYF
clone_size: many; d_call: -; v_call: TRBV11-3; j_call: TRBJ2-7; cdr3_nt: TGTGCCAGCAGCTTCTACGAGGGAGACGAGCAGTACTTC; cdr3_aa: CASSFYEGDEQYF
clone_size: many; d_call: TRBD2; v_call: TRBV5-1; j_call: TRBJ2-3; cdr3_nt: TGCGCCAGCAGCTCCCTAGCGGGGGGGCCCGATACGCAGTATTTT; cdr3_aa: CASSSLAGGPDTQYF
clone_size: many; d_call: -; v_call: TRBV7-9; j_call: TRBJ1-3; cdr3_nt: TGTGCCAGCAGCTTATCGGGATCTGGAAACACCATATATTTT; cdr3_aa: CASSLSGSGNTIYF
clone_size: -; d_call: -; v_call: TRBV7-9; j_call: TRBJ1-3; cdr3_nt: TGTGCCAGCAGTGCACAGGGTAACTCTGGAAACACCATATATTTT; cdr3_aa: CASSAQGNSGNTIYF
clone_size: -; d_call: -; v_call: TRBV6-2/TRBV6-3; j_call: TRBJ2-3; cdr3_nt: TGTGCCAGCAGTTTCGACAAGGGGAGTACAGATACGCAGTATTTT; cdr3_aa: CASSFDKGSTDTQYF
clone_size: -; d_call: TRBD1; v_call: TRBV12-3/TRBV12-4; j_call: TRBJ2-7; cdr3_nt: TGTGCCAGCACCGGCAGGACAGGGTTACCCTACGAGCAGTACTTC; cdr3_aa: CASTGRTGLPYEQYF
clone_size: many; d_call: TRBD1; v_call: TRBV11-2; j_call: TRBJ2-1; cdr3_nt: TGTGCCAGCAGCCCCCGGACAGGGCTCCCCTACAATGAGCAGTTCTTC; cdr3_aa: CASSPRTGLPYNEQFF
clone_size: few; d_call: TRBD1; v_call: TRBV20-1; j_call: TRBJ2-6; cdr3_nt: TGCAGTGCTAGCCCACAGGGGGCGCGTTGGCCTGGGGCCAACGTCCTGACTTTC; cdr3_aa: CSASPQGARWPGANVLTF
clone_size: many; d_call: -; v_call: TRBV7-2; j_call: TRBJ2-5; cdr3_nt: TGTGCCAGCATCACTTCTTCAGGGATGCAAGAGACCCAGTACTTC; cdr3_aa: CASITSSGMQETQYF
clone_size: many; d_call: TRBD1; v_call: TRBV12-3/TRBV12-4; j_call: TRBJ1-1; cdr3_nt: TGTGCCAGCAGTACAGGGGTGACTGAAGCTTTCTTT; cdr3_aa: CASSTGVTEAFF
clone_size: many; d_call: -; v_call: TRBV3-1; j_call: TRBJ1-6; cdr3_nt: TGTGCCAGCAGCCCGGGGCAGGAGAATTCACCCCTCCACTTT; cdr3_aa: CASSPGQENSPLHF
clone_size: many; d_call: TRBD2; v_call: TRBV6-4; j_call: TRBJ2-1; cdr3_nt: TGTGCCAGCAGTCCGACTAGCGGGGGGATCTACAATGAGCAGTTCTTC; cdr3_aa: CASSPTSGGIYNEQFF
clone_size: many; d_call: -; v_call: TRBV6-5; j_call: TRBJ1-5; cdr3_nt: TGTGCCAGCAGTTACGGGCAGGGAAATCAGCCCCAGCATTTT; cdr3_aa: CASSYGQGNQPQHF
clone_size: -; d_call: TRBD2; v_call: TRBV19; j_call: TRBJ2-1; cdr3_nt: TGTGCCAGTAGTACCCTTGGGACTAGCAGGGGGGCAGACGAGCAGTTCTTC; cdr3_aa: CASSTLGTSRGADEQFF
clone_size: many; d_call: TRBD2; v_call: TRBV6-4; j_call: TRBJ2-3; cdr3_nt: TGTGCCAGCAGTGCCTCTATCGGGGGGTACACAGATACGCAGTATTTT; cdr3_aa: CASSASIGGYTDTQYF
clone_size: many; d_call: -; v_call: TRBV20-1; j_call: TRBJ1-2; cdr3_nt: TGCAGTGCTAGCGCTGGGTATAGGGCGGAAGACTATGGCTACACCTTC; cdr3_aa: CSASAGYRAEDYGYTF
clone_size: few; d_call: -; v_call: TRBV5-1; j_call: TRBJ2-7; cdr3_nt: TGCGCCATTGGTGAATCCTACGAGCAGTACTTC; cdr3_aa: CAIGESYEQYF
clone_size: many; d_call: -; v_call: TRBV30; j_call: TRBJ1-2; cdr3_nt: TGTGCCTGGAGTCCTCTCTCGGGACAATTTGCCTTC; cdr3_aa: CAWSPLSGQFAF
clone_size: -; d_call: -; v_call: TRBV7-9; j_call: TRBJ2-3; cdr3_nt: TGTGCCAGCAGTCTCCGGACTATCGGCACAGATACGCAGTATTTT; cdr3_aa: CASSLRTIGTDTQYF
clone_size: many; d_call: TRBD1; v_call: TRBV19; j_call: TRBJ1-2; cdr3_nt: TGTGCCAGTAGTGTCCAGGGGGCGGACTATGGCTACACCTTC; cdr3_aa: CASSVQGADYGYTF
clone_size: many; d_call: TRBD1; v_call: TRBV7-9; j_call: TRBJ2-2; cdr3_nt: TGTGCCAGCAGGTCGATCCGGGACAGGGTTGGCACCGGGGAGCTGTTTTTT; cdr3_aa: CASRSIRDRVGTGELFF